The sequence of this T cell receptor (beta chain) was determined in a study of T-cell reconstitution after alpha-beta-depleted transplantation in children (dated by TCRdb to about 2016). About the full investigation: Using TCR repertoire profiling, the study followed T-cell immune reconstitution in a quantitative way in children after TCRalphabeta/CD19-depleted allogeneic hematopoietic cell transplantation.

The germline V gene sets CDR1 to SGHDT and CDR2 to YYEEEE. The V and J ends are trimmed by 3 bases and 5 bases, leaving 18 bases between them. Inclusive of the bounding cysteine and phenylalanine, the CDR3 is 16 residues long. Solely the CDR3 DNA is kept, with 48 bases framed from the first base. The treatment or condition label for this specimen denotes: allogeneic hematopoietic cell transplantation with graft depleted of TCRalphabeta T cells and CD19 B cells. Transplant recipients were children who received TCRalphabeta/CD19-depleted allogeneic hematopoietic cell grafts. Libraries came from PCR. The sequencer listed for this sample is Illumina HiSeq 2500. Molecular barcoding was employed in the preparation of TCR libraries, with unique molecular identifiers being used to normalize TCRbeta repertoire quantification. The public reads were quality trimmed at Q25 with fastp and then assembled into clones with MiXCR by TCRdb, keeping productive beta chains. Every entry covers one CDR3 protein and lists the most common genes and DNA from its rows. The sample table contains about a million distinct CDR3 sequences; only one count was recorded for about 31% of them. Roughly 31% of the sample is held by the ten biggest clonotypes.

Summary of the overall study and its limitations: Over subsequent months, a decline in hyperexpanded clone frequencies was noted, and after one year, T-cell counts and TCRbeta diversity were mostly ascribed to newly produced T cells. The high TCRbeta diversity at day 60 in some patients was ascribed to recipient T cells and intrathymic progenitors that had survived conditioning. About two months after transplant, the apparently early recovery of alphabetaT-cell counts reportedly depended on just several hundred clones that had expanded rapidly and came from non-depleted graft cells.

In regard to this clonotype: Its binding antigen is unknown. Base qualities were left out, and no much larger clone turns up one base away.

The material sequenced was PBMCs, mostly from graft donor cells, taken 360 days after TCRalphabeta/CD19-depleted stem cell transplant. The chain is encoded by TRBV5-6 joined to TRBJ2-1; the D segment could be TRBD1, given 5 matching bases. The sequence was obtained from a boy under two years old who had a stem cell transplant for SCID, so the T cells may come from the graft donor. The DNA sequence is TGTGCCAGCAGCTGGGTTTCGGCAGGGATCCACAATGAGCAGTTCTTC. Translated, it reads CASSWVSAGIHNEQFF.